The table lists the clone carrying this T cell receptor beta chain with many counts. As yet, its antigen is unknown. Unsorted libraries came from 2 million PBMCs stored at -80 °C. The data were taken from a study of neurological immune-mediated disorders. Whole-study findings and limits: Expanded clones shared no CDR3 amino acid sequences across subjects, suggesting private repertoires in all groups.

Template-switch 5'RACE cDNA synthesis added a 10-nucleotide unique molecular identifier. Via MiXCR, TCRdb re-called the 5' RACE reads, giving one row per CDR3 protein. The sample lists approximately 90,000 distinct CDR3 sequences; 3.5% to 4% were seen once. The source material was PBMCs. The sequence came from a woman aged 18-35 years with multiple sclerosis.

Written as DNA, the CDR3 is TGTGCCAGCAGTTACCCGTCGGAGTGTATAGGGCCGAACACTGAAGCTTTCTTT. This sequence encodes CASSYPSECIGPNTEAFF. J is TRBJ1-1 and V is TRBV6-7, with D hard to call. TRBV6-7 belongs to the ORF category, with a function that is uncertain. Trimming cost V 2 bases and J 1 base, with 20 bases left between them. This CDR3 is 18 amino acids long.